The 2 T cell receptor beta chains reported below all come from one sample, sequenced in a study of Graves' ophthalmopathy and Graves' hyperthyroidism. RNA served as the template for amplifying TCR beta CDR3 regions. In the first round, RT-PCR was carried out with HTBI primers, and a multiplex PCR formed the second round. MiXCR, run by TCRdb on the multiplex PCR reads, gives a single entry per CDR3 protein. The sample carries roughly 420,000 distinct CDR3 sequences, more than 20% recorded once. Material for sequencing was peripheral blood. The receptors were gathered from a woman under 30 with stable Graves' hyperthyroidism.

Many counts were recorded for this clonotype. This chain uses TRBV5-1 with TRBJ2-2, with D uncertain. This CDR3 is 13 amino acids long. Germline V gene data show CDR1 as SGHRS and CDR2 as YFSETQ. Trimming removed 1 base at V and 6 bases at J, with 7 bases between. The chain's CDR3 is CASSLTQSGELFF. CDR3 sequence (DNA): TGCGCCAGCAGCTTGACGCAGTCCGGGGAGCTGTTTTTT.

This clonotype appeared many times. This sequence joins TRBV19 and TRBJ1-1; D possibly corresponds to TRBD1 (6 bases). Germline CDR1 LNHDA, CDR2 SQIVND (reference sequence). Trimming removed 4 bases at V and 0 bases at J, with 21 bases between. This CDR3 is 18 amino acids long. CDR3 in amino acids: CASSTTGIRRRLNTEAFF. CDR3 DNA sequence: TGTGCCAGTAGTACTACAGGGATTCGACGGAGACTGAACACTGAAGCTTTCTTT.